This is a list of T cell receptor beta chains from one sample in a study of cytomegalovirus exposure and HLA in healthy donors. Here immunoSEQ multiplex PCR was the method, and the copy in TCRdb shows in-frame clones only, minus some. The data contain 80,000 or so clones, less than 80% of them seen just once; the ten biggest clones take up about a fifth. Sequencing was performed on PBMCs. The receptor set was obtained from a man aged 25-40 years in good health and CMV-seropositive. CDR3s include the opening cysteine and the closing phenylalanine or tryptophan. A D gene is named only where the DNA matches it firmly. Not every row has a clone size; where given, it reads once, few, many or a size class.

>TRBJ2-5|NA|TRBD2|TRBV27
CASSLSRLAGRETQYF
TGTGCCAGCAGTTTATCAAGGCTAGCGGGCCGGGAGACCCAGTACTTC
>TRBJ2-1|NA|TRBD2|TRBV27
CASSLSGLAEGNEQFF
TGTGCCAGCAGTTTATCCGGACTAGCGGAGGGCAATGAGCAGTTCTTC
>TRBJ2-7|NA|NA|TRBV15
CATSRDRGLYEQYF
TGTGCCACCAGCAGAGATCGGGGATTATACGAGCAGTACTTC
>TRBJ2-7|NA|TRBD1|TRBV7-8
CASSPSYWTGSSYEQYF
TGTGCCAGCAGCCCCTCTTATTGGACAGGGAGCTCCTACGAGCAGTACTTC
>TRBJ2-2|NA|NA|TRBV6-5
CASMLGRWTGELFF
TGTGCCAGCATGCTGGGGCGATGGACCGGGGAGCTGTTTTTT
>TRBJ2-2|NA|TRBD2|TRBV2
CASNRRTSGRVGELFF
TGTGCCAGCAACCGAAGGACTAGCGGGAGGGTCGGGGAGCTGTTTTTT
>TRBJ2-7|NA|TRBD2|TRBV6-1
CASSVGLADSYEQYF
TGTGCCAGCAGTGTAGGACTAGCGGACTCCTACGAGCAGTACTTC
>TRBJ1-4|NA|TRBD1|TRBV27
CASSRGQGNEKLFF
TGTGCCAGTTCAAGGGGGCAAGGTAATGAAAAACTGTTTTTT
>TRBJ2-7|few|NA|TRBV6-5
CASGSAIRGGQYF
TGTGCCAGCGGATCGGCGATACGGGGAGGGCAGTACTTC
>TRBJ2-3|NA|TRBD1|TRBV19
CASMDRSSTDTQYF
TGTGCCAGTATGGACAGGTCTAGCACAGATACGCAGTATTTT
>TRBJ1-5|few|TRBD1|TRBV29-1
CSVTGGGNQPQNF
TGCAGCGTTACAGGGGGAGGCAATCAGCCCCAGAATTTT
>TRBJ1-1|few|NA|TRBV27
CASSLSQGNTEAFF
TGTGCCAGCAGTTTATCGCAGGGAAACACTGAAGCTTTCTTT